This TCR beta chain came from a study of T cell changes during pregnancy in multiple sclerosis. Germline loops: CDR1 SGHAT, CDR2 FQNNGV. Deletions cut 1 base from V and 5 bases from J, with 11 bases between. This CDR3 is 14 amino acids long. TCRdb keeps only in-frame clones here, not all; method: immunoSEQ multiplex PCR. The table records 100,000 or so clones, approximately 90% of them present only once. The material was peripheral blood, obtained after pregnancy. The TCR was taken from a female donor with multiple sclerosis, enrolled in a pregnancy study. V gene TRBV11-2 combines with J gene TRBJ2-5; perhaps TRBD2 as D (5 bases). For the CDR3, the DNA is TGTGCCAGCAGCTTAGTATCTAGCAAGGAGACCCAGTACTTC. Its protein product is CASSLVSSKETQYF.